This TCR beta chain was found in a study of blood T cells in healthy people across ages (dated by TCRdb to between 2015 and 2017). Regarding the complete study: In model experiments, roughly one uniquely barcoded TCR beta cDNA molecule per two T cells was captured by template switching. Donors of different ages were randomly distributed across sequencing lanes to avoid experimental bias. The donors were divided into four age groups: young (average approximately 17 years), middle-aged (around 41), aged (under 70) and long-lived (82). Using deep sequencing normalized with unique cDNA molecular identifiers, the study measured how TCR beta repertoire diversity changes with age. The study analyzed two additional independent replicas of 1 million unique cDNA reads from the same blood draw for two donors, one aged 18 to 30 and one aged 80 or older.

The CDR3 covers 14 residues, taking in both the cysteine and the phenylalanine. Only CDR3 DNA remains: 42 bases, in frame from the first base. Trimming takes 0 bases from V and 4 bases from J, and the germline ends sit 9 bases apart. The paper's findings and limits, for the study overall: There was a strong correlation between observed TCR beta diversity and the percentage of naive T cells measured by flow cytometry. Compared with the aged group, the long-lived group had more naive CD4+ T cells, fewer expanded clones and increased TCR diversity, suggesting age selection. Estimates of total diversity from one million sequenced T cells were regarded as lower bounds and underestimates. Observed TCR beta diversity per million T cells fell roughly linearly with age, and a significant reduction was already apparent by age around 40. Conclusive comparison of naive and antigen-experienced compartments was prevented by the profiling of bulk unsorted PBMCs. Because the CMV infection status of the donors was unknown, age-related changes in expanded clonotypes may potentially have been confounded.

Library preparation was by 5' RACE. Sequencing used an Illumina HiSeq 2500. A second PCR of 7 to 11 cycles was performed with a sample-barcoded 5' primer and a J-beta primer mix. A template-switch 5' adaptor carrying 12 random nucleotides introduced a unique molecular identifier onto each TCR beta cDNA molecule. At least 2.5 million CDR3-containing paired-end reads were obtained from each sample. First-strand cDNA synthesis was performed from all RNA using the Mint cDNA synthesis kit, with priming by a TRBC-specific oligonucleotide. After uracil-DNA glycosylase treatment, a first 18-cycle PCR used universal primers M1SS and BC2_uni_R on all cDNA. The study's processing was this. Each sample was normalized by randomly selecting 1 million high-quality reads, each carrying a distinct molecular identifier. Reads sharing molecular identifiers were discarded rather than binned into consensus sequences. MiTCR, with a Q25 quality threshold and the strictest error-elimination algorithm, was used for CDR3 identification, clonotype clustering and error correction. Lower-bound total TCR beta diversity was estimated with a nonparametric unseen species model using Euler transformation. TCRdb trimmed public reads at Q25 via fastp, called clones via MiXCR and kept in-frame beta chains. CDR3 protein sequences are deduplicated, and each keeps its most common genes and DNA. These V and J calls rely on TCRdb rather than the paper's analysis. The sample has around 500,000 distinct CDR3 sequences on record, around half of them singletons. 20% to 25% of the sample is in the top ten clones.

Donors were 35 to 40 systemically healthy Caucasian individuals from Russia aged 6 to 90 years. Approximately 9.3 milliliters of peripheral blood were collected from each donor into EDTA-treated Vacutainer tubes. Ficoll-Paque density-gradient centrifugation was used to isolate PBMCs, with at least 7 million obtained per sample. Total RNA, at least 6 micrograms per sample, was extracted from PBMCs with Trizol reagent. The percentages of naive CD45RAhigh/CD27high T cells were determined by flow cytometry on a PBMC aliquot from every donor. Details on this clonotype: This clone's antigen is unknown. No quality values exist for individual bases; no much larger clone is one base distant.

The sequenced sample consisted of blood. Here the chain combines TRBV12-3 or TRBV12-4 and TRBJ1-1, with TRBD1 as a weak D call on 5 bases. This TCR came from a man older than 75 in good health. The CDR3 sequence is CASSLASGVTEAFF. The sequence in DNA is TGTGCCAGCAGTTTAGCGTCGGGGGTCACTGAAGCTTTCTTT.